These 5 T cell receptor beta chains were all obtained from the same sample, sequenced in a study of STAT3 mutations in large granular lymphocyte leukemia. Their recognized antigens are unknown. The study, taken as a whole, reports: Every T-LGLL patient had at least one immunodominant TCRbeta clonotype.

The repertoire was sequenced with immunoSEQ multiplex PCR; TCRdb's copy has only in-frame clones and lacks some. Of approximately 8,000 clones in the sample, 90% to 95% were seen once. Sequencing was carried out using peripheral blood mononuclear cells. The receptors were gathered from a man aged 50-59 years with T-cell large granular lymphocyte leukemia. Some clones in this sample may be carry-over from other donors' samples.

This chain joins TRBV10-3 and TRBJ1-3; D not certain. Germline V gene lookup returns CDR1 ENHRY and CDR2 SYGVKD. The length of the CDR3 is 16 residues. With 1 base removed from V and 0 bases from J, the gap between germline ends came to 10 bases. The CDR3 loop reads CAISEFTANSGNTIYF. The CDR3 DNA reads as TGTGCCATCAGTGAGTTCACTGCGAACTCTGGAAACACCATATATTTT.

The chain is built from TRBV30 and TRBJ1-5, with D unclear. Germline assignment: CDR1 GTSNPN and CDR2 SVGIG (reference sequence). This CDR3 has 13 residues. V lost 2 bases, J lost 6 bases, and 11 bases lay in between. In DNA, the CDR3 is TGTGCCTGGAGTAAGGGAGACATTCAGCCCCAGCATTTT. Its protein is CAWSKGDIQPQHF.

The table lists this clone with a count of one. V usage is TRBV6-5 and J usage is TRBJ1-1, with D possibly being TRBD1 (6 bases). V lost 6 bases, J lost 7 bases, and 18 bases lay in between. The germline CDR1 and CDR2 sequences are MNHEY and SVGAGI. The CDR3 runs 14 residues. The CDR3 DNA follows: TGTGCCAGCAGGCATCAACAGGGAGCGGGTGAAGCTTTCTTT. It translates to CASRHQQGAGEAFF.

The rearrangement links TRBV25-1 to TRBJ1-3, with a weak D call TRBD1 (5 bases). The V gene's germline CDR1 is MGHDK and CDR2 SYGVNS. Trimming stripped 6 bases from V and 0 bases from J, with 12 bases between. The CDR3 runs 15 residues. CDR3 residues: CASRGLGSSGNTIYF. CDR3 coding DNA: TGTGCCAGCAGGGGGCTGGGGTCCTCTGGAAACACCATATATTTT. Looking up the rest from reference TRBV25-1 and TRBJ1-3 gives the full variable domain: EADIYQTPRYLVIGTGKKITLECSQTMGHDKMYWYQQDPGMELHLIHYSYGVNSTEKGDLSSESTVSRIRTEHFPLTLESARPSHTSQYLCASRGLGSSGNTIYFGEGSWLTVV.

The CDR3: CASSVQGEAYEQYF. The CDR3 nucleotides are TGTGCCAGCAGCGTCCAGGGTGAGGCTTACGAGCAGTACTTC. The chain combines TRBV9 with TRBJ2-7; weak D call: TRBD1 (5 bases). This CDR3 contains 14 residues. Germline CDR1 and CDR2: SGDLS and YYNGEE. Trimming pared 2 bases from V and 4 bases from J, leaving 13 bases between.